This is a list of T cell receptor beta chains from one sample in a study of cytotoxic CD8 clonotypes in ibrutinib-treated CLL. Clones were sequenced by immunoSEQ multiplex PCR, and TCRdb holds only the in-frame ones, with some missing. Of some 10,000 clones listed, roughly 55% were seen once; the top ten hold 15% to 20%. The sample here was PBMCs, taken before ibrutinib treatment. The receptors come from a human donor with chronic lymphocytic leukemia. Both conserved end residues are part of each CDR3. The D gene is left open where the match is weak. Size is stated for part of the rows, as once, few or many counts, or as a class when the clone is expanded.

clone size: once
D gene: .
J gene: TRBJ1-1
V gene: TRBV27
CDR3 protein: CASNILTSPIGTEAFF
CDR3 DNA: TGTGCCAGCAATATTCTAACGAGCCCAATCGGGACTGAAGCTTTCTTT

clone size: few
D gene: .
J gene: TRBJ2-5
V gene: TRBV5-4
CDR3 protein: CASSLVGRETQYF
CDR3 DNA: TGTGCCAGCAGCTTGGTTGGACGAGAGACCCAGTACTTC

clone size: .
D gene: .
J gene: TRBJ2-1
V gene: TRBV6-6
CDR3 protein: CASSSGLAGDEQFF
CDR3 DNA: TGTGCCAGCAGTTCGGGACTCGCGGGCGATGAGCAGTTCTTC

clone size: .
D gene: .
J gene: TRBJ1-5
V gene: TRBV28
CDR3 protein: CASTGRLNQPQHF
CDR3 DNA: TGTGCCAGCACGGGACGGTTAAATCAGCCCCAGCATTTT

clone size: .
D gene: .
J gene: TRBJ2-3
V gene: TRBV2
CDR3 protein: CASSRNRDTQYF
CDR3 DNA: TGTGCCAGCAGCAGGAATCGAGATACGCAGTATTTT

clone size: .
D gene: .
J gene: TRBJ1-5
V gene: TRBV6-6
CDR3 protein: CASSYSEGQPQHF
CDR3 DNA: TGTGCCAGCAGTTACTCGGAGGGCCAGCCCCAGCATTTT

clone size: .
D gene: TRBD1
J gene: TRBJ2-3
V gene: TRBV4-1
CDR3 protein: CASSPPRGGTGGTDTQYF
CDR3 DNA: TGCGCCAGCAGCCCCCCCCGGGGCGGGACAGGGGGCACAGATACGCAGTATTTT

clone size: medium-sized
D gene: .
J gene: TRBJ2-5
V gene: TRBV7-3
CDR3 protein: CASSLGGLETQYF
CDR3 DNA: TGTGCCAGCAGCTTAGGAGGTTTGGAGACCCAGTACTTC

clone size: once
D gene: TRBD2
J gene: TRBJ2-5
V gene: TRBV7-2
CDR3 protein: CASSLLAALQETQYF
CDR3 DNA: TGTGCCAGCAGCTTACTAGCGGCCTTACAAGAGACCCAGTACTTC

clone size: .
D gene: .
J gene: TRBJ2-1
V gene: TRBV7-2
CDR3 protein: CASSTVRAYNEQFF
CDR3 DNA: TGTGCCAGCAGCACCGTTCGGGCGTACAATGAGCAGTTCTTC

clone size: few
D gene: .
J gene: TRBJ2-1
V gene: TRBV10-1
CDR3 protein: CASQKDTHNEQFF
CDR3 DNA: TGCGCCAGCCAGAAGGACACCCACAATGAGCAGTTCTTC

clone size: .
D gene: TRBD2
J gene: TRBJ2-3
V gene: TRBV7-6
CDR3 protein: CASSFPQRVAGGTSADTQYF
CDR3 DNA: TGTGCCAGCAGCTTCCCCCAACGCGTAGCGGGGGGAACAAGCGCAGATACGCAGTATTTT

clone size: .
D gene: .
J gene: TRBJ2-7
V gene: TRBV11-3
CDR3 protein: CASSSEQYF
CDR3 DNA: TGTGCCAGCAGCTCCGAGCAGTACTTC

clone size: few
D gene: TRBD1
J gene: TRBJ1-2
V gene: TRBV7-3
CDR3 protein: CASSLNPTPYRGQGYTF
CDR3 DNA: TGTGCCAGCAGCTTAAACCCCACTCCTTACAGGGGTCAGGGCTACACCTTC

clone size: .
D gene: .
J gene: TRBJ2-2
V gene: TRBV5-1
CDR3 protein: CASSLAITGELFF
CDR3 DNA: TGCGCCAGCAGCTTGGCAATCACCGGGGAGCTGTTTTTT

clone size: .
D gene: .
J gene: TRBJ1-5
V gene: TRBV2
CDR3 protein: CASEGSRGNQPQHF
CDR3 DNA: TGTGCCAGCGAGGGCTCACGGGGCAATCAGCCCCAGCATTTT

clone size: .
D gene: .
J gene: TRBJ1-3
V gene: TRBV6-1
CDR3 protein: CASSATPGTIYF
CDR3 DNA: TGTGCCAGCAGTGCTACCCCGGGGACCATATATTTT

clone size: few
D gene: .
J gene: TRBJ1-2
V gene: TRBV6-1
CDR3 protein: CASSEALGGGYGYTF
CDR3 DNA: TGTGCCAGCAGTGAAGCGCTCGGCGGGGGCTATGGCTACACCTTC

clone size: .
D gene: .
J gene: TRBJ2-7
V gene: TRBV29-1
CDR3 protein: CSVGGPTGGGGGQYF
CDR3 DNA: TGCAGCGTTGGGGGACCGACAGGAGGAGGTGGTGGGCAGTACTTC

clone size: .
D gene: .
J gene: TRBJ2-2
V gene: TRBV9
CDR3 protein: CASSVGGLNTGELFF
CDR3 DNA: TGTGCCAGCAGCGTAGGTGGTTTAAACACCGGGGAGCTGTTTTTT

clone size: .
D gene: .
J gene: TRBJ1-2
V gene: TRBV18
CDR3 protein: CASSPTMGGNRLGYTF
CDR3 DNA: TGTGCCAGCTCACCAACGATGGGGGGAAACCGTCTTGGCTACACCTTC

clone size: once
D gene: .
J gene: TRBJ2-1
V gene: TRBV21-1
CDR3 protein: CASSKRRTSGSRNEQFF
CDR3 DNA: TGTGCCAGCAGCAAACGCAGGACTAGCGGGAGTCGGAATGAGCAGTTCTTC

clone size: .
D gene: TRBD1
J gene: TRBJ1-4
V gene: TRBV27
CDR3 protein: CASSSTGIQWRGEKLFF
CDR3 DNA: TGTGCCAGCAGTTCGACAGGGATACAATGGCGGGGTGAAAAACTGTTTTTT

clone size: .
D gene: .
J gene: TRBJ1-3
V gene: TRBV9
CDR3 protein: CASSVSPGGNTIYF
CDR3 DNA: TGTGCCAGCAGCGTAAGCCCTGGGGGAAACACCATATATTTT

clone size: few
D gene: TRBD1
J gene: TRBJ2-4
V gene: TRBV7-9
CDR3 protein: CASSETGGFPRNIQYF
CDR3 DNA: TGTGCCAGCAGCGAAACAGGGGGCTTCCCCAGAAACATTCAGTACTTC

clone size: few
D gene: .
J gene: TRBJ1-5
V gene: TRBV7-9
CDR3 protein: CASSFAGVGDGNQPQHF
CDR3 DNA: TGTGCCAGCAGCTTTGCAGGGGTAGGGGACGGCAATCAGCCCCAGCATTTT

clone size: .
D gene: .
J gene: TRBJ2-7
V gene: TRBV5-6
CDR3 protein: CASSLDRYEQYF
CDR3 DNA: TGTGCCAGCAGCTTGGACCGTTACGAGCAGTACTTC

clone size: few
D gene: TRBD1
J gene: TRBJ1-5
V gene: TRBV7-9
CDR3 protein: CASSPGTVSSGNQPQHF
CDR3 DNA: TGTGCCAGCAGCCCCGGGACAGTCTCTTCGGGCAATCAGCCCCAGCATTTT

clone size: .
D gene: TRBD2
J gene: TRBJ2-7
V gene: TRBV19
CDR3 protein: CASSIMASGSLYEQYF
CDR3 DNA: TGTGCCAGTAGTATAATGGCTAGCGGGAGTCTGTACGAGCAGTACTTC

clone size: .
D gene: TRBD1
J gene: TRBJ2-7
V gene: TRBV30
CDR3 protein: CAWSRRTGGEQYF
CDR3 DNA: TGTGCCTGGAGTAGAAGGACAGGGGGCGAGCAGTACTTC

clone size: .
D gene: .
J gene: TRBJ2-3
V gene: TRBV6-6
CDR3 protein: CASSFQGDTQYF
CDR3 DNA: TGTGCCAGCAGTTTCCAGGGAGATACGCAGTATTTT

clone size: .
D gene: TRBD1
J gene: TRBJ1-1
V gene: TRBV11-2
CDR3 protein: CASSFPGQGALGLGAFF
CDR3 DNA: TGTGCCAGCAGCTTCCCGGGACAGGGGGCTCTTGGGCTGGGAGCTTTCTTT

clone size: .
D gene: .
J gene: TRBJ2-3
V gene: TRBV12-5
CDR3 protein: CASGPGRGTDTQYF
CDR3 DNA: TGTGCTAGTGGTCCGGGTCGAGGAACAGATACGCAGTATTTT

clone size: few
D gene: TRBD2
J gene: TRBJ2-1
V gene: TRBV27
CDR3 protein: CASSLLGLDNEQFF
CDR3 DNA: TGTGCCAGCAGTTTACTGGGACTAGACAATGAGCAGTTCTTC

clone size: .
D gene: .
J gene: TRBJ2-3
V gene: TRBV7-3
CDR3 protein: CASSARSRLDTQYF
CDR3 DNA: TGTGCCAGCAGCGCCCGGAGTCGATTGGATACGCAGTATTTT

clone size: once
D gene: TRBD1
J gene: TRBJ2-1
V gene: TRBV7-8
CDR3 protein: CASSFTPGQTLYNEQFF
CDR3 DNA: TGTGCCAGCAGCTTTACCCCGGGACAGACACTATACAATGAGCAGTTCTTC

clone size: few
D gene: TRBD1
J gene: TRBJ1-4
V gene: TRBV4-2
CDR3 protein: CASSQRDSRATNEKLFF
CDR3 DNA: TGTGCCAGCAGCCAGAGGGACAGCCGTGCAACTAATGAAAAACTGTTTTTT

clone size: .
D gene: TRBD1
J gene: TRBJ1-1
V gene: TRBV2
CDR3 protein: CASSEAPGQGDTEAFF
CDR3 DNA: TGTGCCAGCAGTGAAGCCCCGGGACAGGGCGACACTGAAGCTTTCTTT

clone size: .
D gene: TRBD1
J gene: TRBJ1-1
V gene: TRBV10-3
CDR3 protein: CAISEPTDRDMRHTEAFF
CDR3 DNA: TGTGCCATCAGTGAGCCTACAGACAGGGACATGAGGCACACTGAAGCTTTCTTT

clone size: .
D gene: .
J gene: TRBJ2-5
V gene: TRBV10-1
CDR3 protein: CASSEPSGGQKTQYF
CDR3 DNA: TGCGCCAGCAGTGAGCCGTCAGGGGGGCAGAAGACCCAGTACTTC

clone size: .
D gene: .
J gene: TRBJ2-1
V gene: TRBV5-4
CDR3 protein: CASSLSGTFNEQFF
CDR3 DNA: TGTGCCAGCAGCCTTAGCGGAACCTTCAATGAGCAGTTCTTC

clone size: .
D gene: .
J gene: TRBJ2-3
V gene: TRBV5-1
CDR3 protein: CASSWVSFGTSSTDTQYF
CDR3 DNA: TGCGCCAGCAGTTGGGTATCATTTGGCACATCTAGCACAGATACGCAGTATTTT

clone size: .
D gene: TRBD1
J gene: TRBJ2-1
V gene: TRBV7-3
CDR3 protein: CASSSGQGLNNEQFF
CDR3 DNA: TGTGCCAGCAGCTCGGGACAGGGGCTGAACAATGAGCAGTTCTTC

clone size: .
D gene: TRBD1
J gene: TRBJ2-3
V gene: TRBV5-1
CDR3 protein: CASSPGGTGATDTQYF
CDR3 DNA: TGCGCCAGCAGCCCGGGCGGGACAGGGGCCACAGATACGCAGTATTTT

clone size: .
D gene: .
J gene: TRBJ1-5
V gene: TRBV28
CDR3 protein: CASSSLERRDQPQHF
CDR3 DNA: TGTGCCAGCAGCTCCCTTGAGAGGAGGGACCAGCCCCAGCATTTT

clone size: few
D gene: .
J gene: TRBJ2-7
V gene: TRBV28
CDR3 protein: CASSLPKGEQYF
CDR3 DNA: TGTGCCAGCAGTTTACCCAAGGGGGAGCAGTACTTC

clone size: .
D gene: .
J gene: TRBJ1-1
V gene: TRBV5-4
CDR3 protein: CASTTKGTAGTFF
CDR3 DNA: TGTGCCAGCACCACCAAGGGGACCGCGGGAACTTTCTTT

clone size: .
D gene: .
J gene: TRBJ2-1
V gene: TRBV5-1
CDR3 protein: CASSSLGNEQFF
CDR3 DNA: TGCGCCAGCAGCTCTCTTGGCAATGAGCAGTTCTTC

clone size: .
D gene: TRBD2
J gene: TRBJ2-3
V gene: TRBV5-1
CDR3 protein: CASSLDPAGVPGTSTDTQYF
CDR3 DNA: TGCGCCAGCAGCTTGGATCCAGCGGGGGTACCGGGAACTAGCACAGATACGCAGTATTTT

clone size: .
D gene: TRBD1
J gene: TRBJ1-4
V gene: TRBV7-8
CDR3 protein: CASSTGDEKLFF
CDR3 DNA: TGTGCCAGCAGCACAGGGGATGAAAAACTGTTTTTT